This record covers a single T cell receptor beta chain. The CDR3 sequence is 14 residues long. Trimming pared 1 base from V and 9 bases from J, leaving 15 bases between. CDR1 and CDR2 from the germline V gene are SEHNR and FQNEAQ (reference sequence). These data come from a study of patients and donors after allogeneic stem cell transplantation. TCRdb passed the RT-PCR reads through MiXCR, listing each CDR3 protein once. The top ten hold around 6% of the sample, which has 800,000 to 1,000,000 distinct CDR3 sequences, more than 15% seen once. The origin of this receptor is a human donor who was either an allogeneic HSCT recipient or a stem cell or donor lymphocyte infusion donor (not recorded which). It is not recorded whose cells these are; they may come from a transplant donor. The V and J genes are TRBV7-9 and TRBJ1-1; D not certain. Material for sequencing was blood, either unsorted or a sorted T cell fraction (not recorded which). The CDR3 DNA reads as TGTGCCAGCAGCTTAGTAGGGTATCCCCTGAAAGCTTTCTTT. The encoded protein is CASSLVGYPLKAFF.